This entry describes one TCR beta chain. In the study's own analysis: Scientists estimated how many nucleated cells there were by amplifying reference gene primers. Assay: immunoSEQ multiplex PCR; the TCRdb copy retains only in-frame clones and omits some. Clonal size and the V and J genes are those of that table, whereas D and trimming came from the DNA. The sample consists of some 70,000 clones, approximately 83% of them appearing once. This CDR3 has 16 amino acids. V shed 4 bases and J shed 3 bases, with 20 bases lying between them. Germline V gene sequence: CDR1 SGHNT, CDR2 YYREEE (reference sequence). The sample comes from a study of blood T cell repertoires in COVID-19. Study in general: The United States, Italy and Spain supplied acute and convalescent COVID-19 samples.

The rearrangement joins TRBV5-4 to TRBJ2-7, with D possibly being TRBD2 (6 bases). This TCR derives from an older man with acute or convalescent COVID-19. Sequenced sample: peripheral blood. CDR3 residues: CASSPAGITGVYEQYF. The CDR3 coding sequence is TGTGCCAGCAGCCCGGCGGGGATTACAGGCGTCTACGAGCAGTACTTC.